This paragraph reports one T cell receptor beta chain. This specimen comes from a study of blood T cell repertoires in COVID-19. Overall study context: Samples representing acute and convalescent COVID-19 were sourced from the United States, Italy and Spain. The cDNA or gDNA used as material had been derived from T cells, B-cell-depleted T cells, or PBMCs.

In the authors' workflow: The assay estimated nucleated cells by amplifying reference gene primers. Clones were sequenced by immunoSEQ multiplex PCR, and TCRdb holds only the in-frame ones, with some missing. For V, J and clone size, that table is used; D and trimming come from the DNA. The table has around 150,000 clones, about 72% seen once. V gave up 3 bases and J gave up 6 bases; unmatched junction bases: 10. CDR1 SGDLS and CDR2 YYNGEE come from the germline V gene. The CDR3 contains 15 residues. V is TRBV9 and J is TRBJ1-1; 8 bases are shared with TRBD1. The sequenced material came from peripheral blood. The TCR comes from a man aged 55 to 70 who had recovered from COVID-19. CDR3 amino acids: CASSASGGAWSEAFF. The CDR3 nucleotides read TGTGCCAGCAGCGCATCAGGGGGCGCTTGGTCTGAAGCTTTCTTT.